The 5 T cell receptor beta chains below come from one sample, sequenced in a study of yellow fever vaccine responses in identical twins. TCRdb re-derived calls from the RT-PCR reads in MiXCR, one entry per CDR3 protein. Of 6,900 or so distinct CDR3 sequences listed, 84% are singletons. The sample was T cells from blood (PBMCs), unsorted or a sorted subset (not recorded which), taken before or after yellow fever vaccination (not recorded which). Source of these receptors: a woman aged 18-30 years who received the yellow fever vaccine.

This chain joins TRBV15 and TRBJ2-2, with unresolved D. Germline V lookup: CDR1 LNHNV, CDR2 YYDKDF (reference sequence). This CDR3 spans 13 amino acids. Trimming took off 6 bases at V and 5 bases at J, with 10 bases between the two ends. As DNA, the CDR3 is TGTGCCACCAGTAGCAGTGAAACCGGGGAGCTGTTTTTT. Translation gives CATSSSETGELFF.

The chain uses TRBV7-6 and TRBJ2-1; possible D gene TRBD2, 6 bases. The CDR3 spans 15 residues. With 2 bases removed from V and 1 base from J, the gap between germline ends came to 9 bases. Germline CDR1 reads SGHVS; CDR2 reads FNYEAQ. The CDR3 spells CASSLLATSYNEQFF. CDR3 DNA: TGTGCCAGCAGCTTACTAGCGACTTCCTACAATGAGCAGTTCTTC.

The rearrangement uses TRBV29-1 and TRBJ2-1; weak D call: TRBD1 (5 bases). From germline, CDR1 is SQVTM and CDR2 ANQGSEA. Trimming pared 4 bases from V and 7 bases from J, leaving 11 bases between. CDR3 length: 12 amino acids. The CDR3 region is CSVVVRVNEQFF. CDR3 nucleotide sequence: TGCAGCGTTGTTGTCAGGGTGAATGAGCAGTTCTTC.

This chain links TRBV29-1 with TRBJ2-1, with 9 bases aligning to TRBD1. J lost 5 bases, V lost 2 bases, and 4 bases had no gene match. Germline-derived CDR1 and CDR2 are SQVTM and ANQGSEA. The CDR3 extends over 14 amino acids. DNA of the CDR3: TGCAGCGTTGAACACAGGGGGCGGAACAATGAGCAGTTCTTC. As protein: CSVEHRGRNNEQFF.

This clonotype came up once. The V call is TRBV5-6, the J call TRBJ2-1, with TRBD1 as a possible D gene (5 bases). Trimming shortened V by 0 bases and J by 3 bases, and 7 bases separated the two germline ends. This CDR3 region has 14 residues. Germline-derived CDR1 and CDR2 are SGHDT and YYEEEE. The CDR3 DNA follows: TGTGCCAGCAGCTTGGCACAGGACTACAATGAGCAGTTCTTC. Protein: CASSLAQDYNEQFF.